This T cell receptor beta chain was retrieved from a study of blood T cell repertoires in COVID-19. Overall study: In each case, the material was cDNA or gDNA derived from T cells, B-cell-depleted T cells, or PBMCs.

Original methodology: How many nucleated cells were present was estimated from reference gene primer amplification. Using immunoSEQ multiplex PCR, the repertoire was profiled, and TCRdb retains in-frame clones only, with some absent. V, J and clone size are taken as reported in that table, and D and trimming were inferred from the DNA itself. Here the sample spans 25,000 to 30,000 clones, over 70% being singletons. J gave up 7 bases and V 0 bases, and 6 bases lay outside the gene matches. The CDR3 extends over 14 amino acids. Germline lookup yields CDR1 GTSNPN and CDR2 SVGIG (reference sequence). The genes are TRBV30 and TRBJ1-5, with 7 bases that match TRBD1. This clonotype was obtained from a woman in her 70s with acute or convalescent COVID-19. What was sequenced was peripheral blood. The chain's CDR3 is CAWSVSGRGQPQHF. In DNA, the CDR3 is TGTGCCTGGAGTGTATCGGGCAGGGGGCAGCCCCAGCATTTT.